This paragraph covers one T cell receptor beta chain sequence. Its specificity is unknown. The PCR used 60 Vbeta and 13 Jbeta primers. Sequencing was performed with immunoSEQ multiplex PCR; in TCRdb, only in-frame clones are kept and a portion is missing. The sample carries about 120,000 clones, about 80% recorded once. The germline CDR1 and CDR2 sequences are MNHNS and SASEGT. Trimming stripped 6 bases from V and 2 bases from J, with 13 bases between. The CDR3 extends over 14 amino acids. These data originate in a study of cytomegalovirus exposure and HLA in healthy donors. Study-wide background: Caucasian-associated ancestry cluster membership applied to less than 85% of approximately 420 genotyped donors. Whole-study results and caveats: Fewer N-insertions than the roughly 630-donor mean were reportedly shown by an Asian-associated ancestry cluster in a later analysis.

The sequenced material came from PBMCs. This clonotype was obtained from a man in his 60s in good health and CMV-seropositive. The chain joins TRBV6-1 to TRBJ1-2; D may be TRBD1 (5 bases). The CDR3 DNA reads TGTGCCAGCAGGGGGGGTGTTGTGAACTATGGCTACACCTTC. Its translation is CASRGGVVNYGYTF.